This is a list of T cell receptor beta chains from one sample in a study of T cell repertoires in cytomegalovirus infection. A single record per CDR3 protein comes from TCRdb applying MiXCR to the reads. The sample has a few hundred thousand distinct CDR3 sequences; about 40% are singletons. These receptors' antigens are unknown. The source material was cultured PBMCs, sampled from culture after CMV antigen stimulation. The receptors here all came from a human donor in good health (CMV status not recorded). Some clones in this sample may be carry-over from other donors' samples. The CDR3 runs from the conserved cysteine through the conserved F or W. The D gene is left open where the match is weak. Only some rows state a clone size, as once, few, many or a class for expanded clones.

abundance | d_gene | j_gene | v_gene | CDR3aa | CDR3nt
few | . | TRBJ2-1 | TRBV12-5 | CASVPGEKYNEQFF | TGTGCTAGTGTTCCGGGAGAAAAGTACAATGAGCAGTTCTTC
. | . | TRBJ1-2 | TRBV7-9 | CASSHTGRGTYGYTF | TGTGCCAGCAGCCACACGGGGAGGGGTACCTATGGCTACACCTTC
many | . | TRBJ2-5 | TRBV7-2 | CASSPMAQETQYF | TGTGCCAGCAGCCCCATGGCCCAAGAGACCCAGTACTTC
. | . | TRBJ1-4 | TRBV6-1 | CASSERVFGLFF | TGTGCCAGCAGTGAAAGGGTATTTGGACTGTTTTTT
once | TRBD1 | TRBJ2-1 | TRBV7-4 | CASNIQGWDEQFF | TGTGCCAGCAACATACAGGGGTGGGATGAGCAGTTCTTC
. | . | TRBJ1-1 | TRBV7-2 | CASSIAGATEAFF | TGTGCCAGCAGCATCGCGGGGGCCACTGAAGCTTTCTTT
few | TRBD1 | TRBJ1-2 | TRBV2 | CASSKDRGYGYTF | TGTGCCAGCAGCAAAGACAGGGGCTATGGCTACACCTTC
. | . | TRBJ2-6 | TRBV7-2 | CASSPRWGANVLTF | TGTGCCAGCAGCCCCCGATGGGGGGCCAACGTCCTGACTTTC
many | TRBD1 | TRBJ1-4 | TRBV7-2 | CASSLGTGEYEKLFF | TGTGCCAGCAGCTTAGGGACAGGGGAGTATGAAAAACTGTTTTTT
few | TRBD2 | TRBJ2-7 | TRBV7-2 | CASSRGGAQYF | TGTGCCAGCAGTCGGGGGGGGGCGCAGTACTTC
few | . | TRBJ2-1 | TRBV12-3/TRBV12-4 | CASSPDSDEQFF | TGTGCCAGCAGTCCTGACAGTGATGAGCAGTTCTTC
few | TRBD1 | TRBJ2-2 | TRBV11-2 | CASSFRGRRVWTGELFF | TGTGCCAGCAGCTTCAGGGGGCGCCGGGTATGGACCGGGGAGCTGTTTTTT
few | . | TRBJ2-7 | TRBV7-2 | CASSRTAAGGDEQYF | TGTGCCAGCAGCCGGACCGCGGCAGGGGGGGACGAGCAGTACTTC
once | . | TRBJ2-5 | TRBV5-3 | CASSLDPGVGETQYF | TGTGCCAGCAGCTTGGATCCGGGGGTTGGAGAGACCCAGTACTTC
. | . | TRBJ2-7 | TRBV12-3/TRBV12-4 | CASSLGWMYVEQYF | TGTGCCAGCAGTTTAGGTTGGATGTACGTCGAGCAGTACTTC
. | . | TRBJ2-3 | TRBV18 | CASSPPSLVGSDTQYF | TGTGCCAGCTCACCACCGTCACTAGTGGGTTCTGATACGCAGTATTTT
. | TRBD2 | TRBJ2-1 | TRBV7-2 | CASRGLAVNEQFF | TGTGCCAGCAGGGGACTAGCGGTCAATGAGCAGTTCTTC
. | . | TRBJ2-3 | TRBV7-6 | CASSLGVEDTQYF | TGTGCCAGCAGCTTAGGGGTGGAAGATACGCAGTATTTT
. | . | TRBJ2-1 | TRBV6-2/TRBV6-3 | CASSYLGRGRLDEQFF | TGTGCCAGCAGTTACCTCGGGAGGGGGCGCTTAGATGAGCAGTTCTTC
many | . | TRBJ2-5 | TRBV7-2 | CASSRSTETQYF | TGTGCCAGCAGCCGGAGTACAGAGACCCAGTACTTC
. | . | TRBJ1-5 | TRBV12-3/TRBV12-4 | CASSRIGTNQPQHF | TGTGCCAGCAGCAGGATCGGGACGAATCAGCCCCAGCATTTT
. | TRBD1 | TRBJ1-2 | TRBV5-1 | CASSPGGAGWGYTF | TGCGCCAGCAGCCCAGGGGGCGCCGGTTGGGGCTACACCTTC
many | . | TRBJ2-1 | TRBV7-2 | CASSSRLGGREQFF | TGTGCCAGCAGCTCCCGACTAGGTGGGCGTGAGCAGTTCTTC
. | . | TRBJ1-3 | TRBV20-1 | CSASAGRNTIYF | TGCAGTGCTAGCGCAGGTCGAAACACCATATATTTT
. | . | TRBJ2-7 | TRBV12-3/TRBV12-4 | CASSLLWDEQYF | TGTGCCAGCAGTCTTCTTTGGGACGAGCAGTACTTC
. | . | TRBJ1-6 | TRBV7-2 | CASSLAHPAGDSPLHF | TGTGCCAGCAGCTTAGCACACCCAGCCGGGGATTCACCCCTCCACTTT
few | . | TRBJ2-3 | TRBV28 | CASSLGSLRTDTQYF | TGTGCCAGCAGTTTAGGGTCTCTTCGCACAGATACGCAGTATTTT
. | . | TRBJ1-4 | TRBV28 | CASSPHATNEKLFF | TGTGCCAGCAGTCCCCACGCAACTAATGAAAAACTGTTTTTT
. | . | TRBJ1-1 | TRBV5-1 | CASSTLTGNTEAFF | TGCGCCAGCAGCACCTTGACAGGGAACACTGAAGCTTTCTTT
. | TRBD1 | TRBJ2-6 | TRBV5-4 | CASSLGSTGALSRANVLTF | TGTGCCAGCAGCTTGGGATCGACAGGGGCCCTTAGTCGGGCCAACGTCCTGACTTTC
few | . | TRBJ2-7 | TRBV7-8 | CASSHDGTYEQYF | TGTGCCAGCAGCCACGACGGGACCTACGAGCAGTACTTC
few | . | TRBJ1-1 | TRBV7-8 | CASSLQPGTEAFF | TGTGCCAGCAGCCTTCAGCCAGGGACTGAAGCTTTCTTT
. | . | TRBJ2-7 | TRBV19 | CASSPSTGYEQYF | TGTGCCAGTAGTCCCTCCACAGGGTACGAGCAGTACTTC
. | TRBD1 | TRBJ2-1 | TRBV5-1 | CASSSTGQGFNEQFF | TGCGCCAGCAGCTCTACGGGACAGGGGTTCAATGAGCAGTTCTTC
few | . | TRBJ2-7 | TRBV6-1 | CASRGLIEQYF | TGTGCCAGCAGAGGGCTAATCGAGCAGTACTTC
. | . | TRBJ2-7 | TRBV6-5 | CASSPVASSYEQYF | TGTGCCAGCAGTCCGGTGGCGTCCTCCTACGAGCAGTACTTC
. | . | TRBJ2-3 | TRBV12-3/TRBV12-4 | CASSLVGVGADTQYF | TGTGCCAGCAGTTTAGTTGGGGTCGGCGCAGATACGCAGTATTTT
. | TRBD2 | TRBJ2-1 | TRBV19 | CASRDGTSSGESSYNEQFF | TGTGCCAGTAGGGATGGGACTAGTAGTGGGGAGAGCTCCTACAATGAGCAGTTCTTC
. | TRBD1 | TRBJ2-7 | TRBV6-1 | CASRQGGPPYEQYF | TGTGCCAGCAGACAGGGGGGACCCCCCTACGAGCAGTACTTC
. | . | TRBJ2-3 | TRBV28 | CASSFREGTQYF | TGTGCCAGCAGCTTCAGGGAAGGTACGCAGTATTTT
once | TRBD1 | TRBJ2-5 | TRBV24-1 | CATSDPRQGGTQETQYF | TGTGCCACCAGTGATCCGAGACAGGGGGGTACTCAAGAGACCCAGTACTTC
many | . | TRBJ1-5 | TRBV7-2 | CASSRTGGAGQPQHF | TGTGCCAGCAGCCGCACGGGGGGGGCGGGACAGCCCCAGCATTTT
few | . | TRBJ2-7 | TRBV10-3 | CAISVWQGSYEQYF | TGTGCCATCAGTGTGTGGCAGGGGTCCTACGAGCAGTACTTC
. | . | TRBJ1-1 | TRBV29-1 | CSGRQVTEAFF | TGCAGCGGGCGGCAGGTGACTGAAGCTTTCTTT
many | TRBD1 | TRBJ1-4 | TRBV7-2 | CASSRTGGGEKLFF | TGTGCCAGCAGCCGGACAGGGGGAGGTGAAAAACTGTTTTTT
. | TRBD2 | TRBJ2-1 | TRBV20-1 | CSATPGLAGGIHNEQFF | TGCAGTGCTACCCCGGGACTAGCGGGAGGAATCCACAATGAGCAGTTCTTC
. | . | TRBJ2-5 | TRBV7-8 | CASSLEFTGLQETQYF | TGTGCCAGCAGCTTAGAGTTTACAGGACTCCAAGAGACCCAGTACTTC
. | . | TRBJ1-6 | TRBV6-2/TRBV6-3 | CASRREVDSPLHF | TGTGCCAGCAGGAGGGAGGTAGATTCACCCCTCCACTTT
few | . | TRBJ1-1 | TRBV7-2 | CASSLAGTTGGTEAFF | TGTGCCAGCAGCTTAGCAGGGACGACGGGGGGGACTGAAGCTTTCTTT
. | . | TRBJ2-3 | TRBV7-2 | CASSLRDQGYTQYF | TGTGCCAGCAGCTTAAGGGACCAGGGATATACGCAGTATTTT
. | TRBD2 | TRBJ2-5 | TRBV6-1 | CASSEGPGGTQYF | TGTGCCAGCAGTGAAGGACCGGGAGGGACCCAGTACTTC